What follows are 27 T cell receptor beta chains derived from one specimen sequenced in a study of molecular identifiers for immune sequencing clone quantification. TCRdb recomputed calls from the PCR reads with MiXCR, one row per CDR3 protein. The sample consists of fewer than 350,000 distinct CDR3 sequences, roughly a fifth of them appearing once. Sequencing was done on a sample of naive CD8+ T cells from blood, with Jurkat cell RNA spiked in. The subset is: FACS-sorted CD8+CD4-CCR7+CD45RA+ naive T cells. The source of these receptors is a human donor in good health. Some libraries in this study had Jurkat cell RNA spiked in.

This clonotype was found many times. The chain links TRBV29-1 to TRBJ2-3, with a weak D call TRBD1 (6 bases). The V end was cut by 6 bases, the J end by 3 bases, with 25 bases between. This CDR3 has 17 residues. Per the germline V gene, CDR1 is SQVTM and CDR2 is ANQGSEA. The CDR3 protein is CSVVTETGNFITDTQYF. The CDR3 DNA reads as TGCAGCGTGGTAACCGAAACAGGGAATTTTATAACAGATACGCAGTATTTT.

Concerning this clonotype itself: A single base separates this from a much larger clone, so it may be a read error. The rearrangement links TRBV7-2 to TRBJ2-1, with a tentative D call TRBD2 (5 bases). The CDR3 is made up of 13 amino acids. V dropped 1 base and J dropped 12 bases, with 13 bases sitting between them. The germline CDR1 and CDR2 sequences are SGHTA and FQGNSA. The CDR3 DNA is TGTGCCAGCAGCTTAGTAACCGGGATTGGGCAGTTCTTC. Its protein product is CASSLVTGIGQFF.

Turning to this clonotype: This may come from a read error, since a much larger clone is one base off. The rearrangement uses TRBV27 and TRBJ2-3; D remains ambiguous. Trimming stripped 10 bases from V and 0 bases from J, with 14 bases between. This CDR3 has 14 amino acids. CDR1 MNHEY and CDR2 SMNVEV come from the germline V gene (reference sequence). Written as DNA, the CDR3 is TGTGCCAACAGCCTTATAGTAAGCACAGATACGCAGTATTTT. Translated: CANSLIVSTDTQYF.

In its sample, this clonotype was seen once. A much larger clonotype is one base distant, so this may be a read error. The CDR3 DNA is TGCGCCAGCAGCCAAGAGGGGACGGAGATGGGTGCTGAAGCTTTCTTT. Protein sequence: CASSQEGTEMGAEAFF. J is TRBJ1-1 and V is TRBV4-1; possibly TRBD1 for D (5 bases). The CDR3 runs to 16 residues. V lost 0 bases and J lost 6, with 17 bases in between. Germline lookup yields CDR1 MGHRA and CDR2 YSYEKL.

With regard to this clonotype: At one boundary the junction diverges from the germline segment, which might be a read error. The genes are TRBV27 and TRBJ1-4; D is possibly TRBD1 (6 bases). The CDR3 covers 13 residues. Germline V gene data show CDR1 as MNHEY and CDR2 as SMNVEV (reference sequence). The CDR3 nucleotides read TGTGCCAGCAAGGGGGGGTTGGATGAAGAACTGTTTTTT. Its protein is CASKGGLDEELFF.

This sequence joins TRBV27 and TRBJ1-1; TRBD1 is a possible D gene (6 bases). The CDR3 runs 16 residues. Germline loops: CDR1 MNHEY, CDR2 SMNVEV (reference sequence). V shed 4 bases and J shed 3 bases, with 18 bases lying between them. The CDR3 DNA sequence: TGTGCCAGCAGTTCCAACTCAGGGGTCTTGGACACTGAAGCTTTCTTT. Protein sequence: CASSSNSGVLDTEAFF.

This clonotype was recorded many times. The chain has TRBV13 and TRBJ2-7; perhaps TRBD2 as D (7 bases). Germline CDR1 reads PRHDT; CDR2 reads FYEKMQ (reference sequence). This CDR3 comprises 14 residues. Trimming pared 3 bases from V and 6 bases from J, leaving 15 bases between. CDR3 loop: CASSFEGGAPEQYF. CDR3 nucleotides: TGTGCCAGCAGCTTCGAAGGGGGGGCCCCCGAGCAGTACTTC.

With respect to this clonotype: The junction departs from the called germline gene at one end, perhaps through a read error. The chain links TRBV15 to TRBJ2-6, with D perhaps matching TRBD2 (5 bases). The CDR3 length is 17 residues. Germline-derived CDR1 and CDR2 are LNHNV and YYDKDF (reference sequence). The DNA for the CDR3 is TGTACCACCAGCAGAGAGGGAGTGGTTGCTGGGGCCAACGTCCTGACTTTC. Protein: CTTSREGVVAGANVLTF.

This clonotype turned up a few times. V is TRBV27 and J is TRBJ2-3; D is tentatively TRBD1 or TRBD2 (5 bases each). V was cut by 5 bases and J by 1 base, with 16 bases left in between. Germline loops: CDR1 MNHEY, CDR2 SMNVEV (reference sequence). CDR3 length equals 16 residues. The CDR3 DNA reads as TGTGCCAGCAGTCCCCCCCGGGGCGGAGGCACAGATACGCAGTATTTT. Translating it yields CASSPPRGGGTDTQYF.

At least ten counts were recorded for this clonotype. The CDR3 DNA sequence: TGTGCCAGCAGTGATTACCATGGCGAGCAGTACTTC. Its protein product is CASSDYHGEQYF. The chain recombines TRBV25-1 with TRBJ2-7, with unresolved D. CDR1 and CDR2 (germline): MGHDK, SYGVNS. The CDR3 is made up of 12 amino acids. V lost 3 bases, J lost 6 bases, and 9 bases lay in between.

This clonotype was detected many times. The chain uses TRBV27 and TRBJ1-4; D unclear. Trimming took 9 bases from V and 3 from J, leaving 8 bases between them. Germline loops: CDR1 MNHEY, CDR2 SMNVEV (reference sequence). CDR3 size: 12 residues. Here the CDR3 reads CASCLPNEKLFF. The CDR3 nucleotides are TGTGCCAGTTGCCTTCCTAATGAAAAACTGTTTTTT. The full variable domain, its missing parts supplied by reference TRBV27 and TRBJ1-4, is EAQVTQNPRYLITVTGKKLTVTCSQNMNHEYMSWYRQDPGLGLRQIYYSMNVEVTDKGDVPEGYKVSRKEKRNFPLILESPSPNQTSLYFCASCLPNEKLFFGSGTQLSVL.

This clonotype was observed many times. The chain couples TRBV20-1 to TRBJ2-3; D uncertain. CDR1 is DFQATT, CDR2 SNEGSKA, per germline (reference sequence). This CDR3 has 17 residues. Trimming took 1 base from V and 0 from J, leaving 17 bases between them. CDR3 sequence (DNA): TGCAGTGCTAGAGGCCCCGGACCGAACTTTAGCACAGATACGCAGTATTTT. Its protein is CSARGPGPNFSTDTQYF.

DNA for the CDR3: TGTGCCAGCCACGGCCGGAGGGATGAGCAGTTCTTC. Translation gives CASHGRRDEQFF. The chain joins TRBV13 to TRBJ2-1; D might be TRBD2 (6 bases). V lost 8 bases to trimming and J lost 8 bases, with 13 bases between them. The CDR3 is 12 residues long. Germline loops: CDR1 PRHDT, CDR2 FYEKMQ (reference sequence).

This clonotype was observed many times. This chain connects TRBV20-1 to TRBJ2-5; TRBD1 matches 8 bases. Germline-derived CDR1 and CDR2 are DFQATT and SNEGSKA (reference sequence). The V gene end was trimmed by 4 bases and the J gene end by 2 bases; junction bases not matched to a gene: 6. CDR3 size: 14 residues. CDR3: CSATQGGKQETQYF. CDR3 in DNA: TGCAGTGCTACACAGGGGGGCAAACAAGAGACCCAGTACTTC.

This clonotype showed up many times. The chain employs TRBV12-3 or TRBV12-4 and TRBJ2-5; 7 nucleotides agree with TRBD1. The CDR3 is made up of 14 amino acids. V shed 6 bases and J 3 bases; nucleotides not matched to a gene: 7. CDR3 protein: CASSPGTDKETQYF. The CDR3 DNA reads as TGTGCCAGCAGCCCCGGGACAGACAAAGAGACCCAGTACTTC.

On this clonotype itself: One base away lies a much larger clone, so this may be a sequencing read error. The J gene is TRBJ2-7, the V gene TRBV5-3; D is uncertain. TRBV5-3 is an ORF, and what it does is uncertain. V was cut by 8 bases and J by 2 bases, with 20 bases left in between. This CDR3 spans 15 amino acids. As DNA, the CDR3 is TGTGCCAGCGGCTTGGTCGGCGGAACTCCCTACGAGCAGTACTTC. Amino acids: CASGLVGGTPYEQYF.

Regarding this clonotype: This may arise from a read error, as a much more abundant clone is one base away. The CDR3 end shows no conserved phenylalanine or tryptophan, and so a read error is likely. The V call is TRBV5-1, the J call TRBJ2-5; TRBD2 agrees at 9 bases. The J segment lost 3 bases and the V segment lost 4 bases, leaving 4 bases of the junction unmatched. The CDR3 spans 14 residues. CDR1 SGHRS and CDR2 YFSETQ come from the germline V gene. DNA of the CDR3: TGCGCCAGCAGCCCCTGGACTAGCGAAGAGACCCAGTACCTC. It encodes CASSPWTSEETQYL.

This clonotype was counted ten times or more. The gene calls are TRBV9 and TRBJ2-3, with 10 bases aligning to TRBD2. Germline V lookup: CDR1 SGDLS, CDR2 YYNGEE. This CDR3 spans 17 amino acids. With 4 bases clipped from V and 4 bases from J, the junction kept 12 bases outside the gene matches. The DNA of the CDR3 is TGTGCCAGCAGCCCCGGTCTAGCGGGAGTAGTCGCAGATACGCAGTATTTT. Amino acids: CASSPGLAGVVADTQYF.

Worth noting for this clonotype: This may be a read error: a much more frequent sequence differs by one nucleotide. The chain links TRBV6-9 to TRBJ1-1, with 7 bases fitting TRBD1. Germline loops: CDR1 MNHGY, CDR2 SVAAGI. V trimming: 5 bases; J trimming: 1 base; junction bases outside the gene matches: 7. The length of the CDR3 is 15 residues. The CDR3 here is CASSNTTGANTEAFF. The CDR3 nucleotides are TGTGCCAGCAGTAACACCACAGGGGCGAACACTGAAGCTTTCTTT.

The table lists this clonotype with many counts. V is TRBV5-6 and J is TRBJ2-4; possible D gene TRBD2, 6 bases. Germline V CDR1 and CDR2: SGHDT, YYEEEE. V shed 4 bases and J shed 11 bases, with 10 bases lying between them. This CDR3 comprises 11 residues. The DNA for the CDR3 is TGTGCCAGCAGCGTAGGGACTCTTCAGTACTTC. It codes for CASSVGTLQYF.

The genes are TRBV7-2 and TRBJ2-3; 7 bases align to TRBD1. The ends lost 5 bases at V and 0 bases at J; junction bases unmatched: 8. This CDR3 comprises 16 residues. CDR1 and CDR2 from the germline V gene are SGHTA and FQGNSA. The DNA of the CDR3 is TGTGCCAGCAGCGGCATAGGGACAGCGAGCACAGATACGCAGTATTTT. This translates into CASSGIGTASTDTQYF. Full variable domain (outside the CDR3, taken from reference TRBV7-2 and TRBJ2-3): GAGVSQSPSNKVTEKGKDVELRCDPISGHTALYWYRQSLGQGLEFLIYFQGNSAPDKSGLPSDRFSAERTGGSVSTLTIQRTQQEDSAVYLCASSGIGTASTDTQYFGPGTRLTVL.

In this sample, this clonotype turned up many times. The chain combines TRBV2 with TRBJ1-5; D is perhaps TRBD1 (5 bases). The CDR3 is 15 residues long. V gave up 6 bases and J gave up 3 bases, with 15 bases separating them. From germline, CDR1 is SNHLY and CDR2 FYNNEI. CDR3 in amino acids: CASRLGEGANQPQHF. CDR3 nucleotides: TGTGCCAGCAGGCTGGGGGAAGGGGCCAATCAGCCCCAGCATTTT.

This clonotype was counted ten times or more. The genes are TRBV5-4 and TRBJ2-1; 8 bases map to TRBD2. The V and J ends lost 4 bases and 2 bases, in that order; junction bases with no gene match: 8. The CDR3 extends over 16 amino acids. Germline V CDR1 and CDR2: SGHNT, YYREEE (reference sequence). The DNA of the CDR3 is TGTGCCAGCAGCCCGAGGTTCGGGGGGGCCTACAATGAGCAGTTCTTC. Translating it yields CASSPRFGGAYNEQFF.

This clonotype was seen repeatedly, ten times or more. The chain has TRBV12-3 or TRBV12-4 and TRBJ2-7; 7 bases align to TRBD2. The J segment lost 7 bases and the V segment lost 6 bases, leaving 12 bases of the junction unmatched. The CDR3 length is 14 residues. The CDR3 sequence is CASSLPGSGQEQYF. In nucleotides, the CDR3 is TGTGCCAGCAGCCTCCCCGGTAGCGGGCAAGAGCAGTACTTC.

The sample holds many counts of this clonotype. The genes are TRBV4-1 and TRBJ2-3, with 7 bases aligning to TRBD2. The J segment lost 6 bases and the V segment lost 4 bases, leaving 7 bases of the junction unmatched. This CDR3 contains 14 residues. In germline, CDR1 is MGHRA, CDR2 YSYEKL. This CDR3 is CASSPQSGVDTQYF. The CDR3 DNA reads TGCGCCAGCAGCCCCCAGAGCGGGGTGGATACGCAGTATTTT.

This clonotype was seen a handful of times. A much larger clone lies one base from this, so it may be a read error. The chain employs TRBV5-6 and TRBJ2-3; maybe TRBD2 (5 bases). Germline assignment: CDR1 SGHDT and CDR2 YYEEEE. The CDR3 runs 15 residues. V was pared by 0 bases and J by 0 bases, with 8 bases between. The CDR3 DNA reads as TGTGCCAGCAGCTTGGCCGGGGTTAGCACAGATACGCAGTATTTT. Translation: CASSLAGVSTDTQYF.

V and J are TRBV19 and TRBJ1-2, with D possibly being TRBD1 (5 bases). V was cut by 1 base and J by 0 bases, with 9 bases left in between. This CDR3 comprises 15 residues. Germline assignment: CDR1 LNHDA and CDR2 SQIVND (reference sequence). CDR3 residues: CASSIADSSNYGYTF. The CDR3 DNA is TGTGCCAGTAGTATAGCCGACAGTTCTAACTATGGCTACACCTTC.